This T cell receptor (beta chain) was captured by sequencing in a study of T cells in Graves' hyperthyroidism and ophthalmopathy. It was RNA transcripts that yielded the amplified TCR beta CDR3 regions. Carried out on the TCR CDR3, a first-round RT-PCR used the HTBI primer set. From the multiplex PCR reads, TCRdb called clonotypes with MiXCR, one entry per CDR3 protein. The sample contains hundreds of thousands of distinct CDR3 sequences, more than 45% of which appear only once. The CDR3 has 19 residues. With V trimmed by 5 bases and J by 2 bases, 20 bases remained unmatched. The V gene's germline CDR1 is SGHVS and CDR2 FNYEAQ.

The sample consisted of peripheral blood or thyroid tissue (not recorded which). The genes are TRBV7-6 and TRBJ1-1; TRBD1 agrees at 7 bases. This receptor was obtained from a woman younger than 30 with Graves' hyperthyroidism. As DNA, the CDR3 is TGTGCCAGCAGCACCAAGGGCAGAACAGGGGCCTCGGTAAACACTGAAGCTTTCTTT. Encoded protein: CASSTKGRTGASVNTEAFF. The full variable domain, its missing parts supplied by reference TRBV7-6 and TRBJ1-1, is GAGVSQSPRYKVTKRGQDVALRCDPISGHVSLYWYRQALGQGPEFLTYFNYEAQQDKSGLPNDRFSAERPEGSISTLTIQRTEQRDSAMYRCASSTKGRTGASVNTEAFFGQGTRLTVV.